The 20 T cell receptor beta chains below all came from one sample that was sequenced in a study of cytomegalovirus exposure and HLA in healthy donors. With 60 Vbeta and 13 Jbeta primers, the PCR was carried out. Some clones are missing from TCRdb's copy, which holds only in-frame ones; the method was immunoSEQ multiplex PCR. The sample shows 95,000 to 150,000 clones, around 78% of them seen only once. The sequenced sample consisted of PBMCs. The receptors originated from a middle-aged woman in good health and CMV-seronegative.

V is TRBV28 and J is TRBJ2-7, with D hard to call. Germline lookup yields CDR1 MDHEN and CDR2 SYDVKM. V gave up 7 bases and J gave up 3 bases, with 13 bases separating them. The CDR3 totals 13 residues. The CDR3, as DNA: TGTGCCAGCAAAACACAGAACCACTACGAGCAGTACTTC. Translated: CASKTQNHYEQYF.

The genes are TRBV6-5 and TRBJ2-7; D is ambiguous. Germline V gene lookup returns CDR1 MNHEY and CDR2 SVGAGI. The CDR3 loop spans 14 amino acids. V shed 3 bases and J shed 3 bases, with 12 bases lying between them. CDR3 nucleotides: TGTGCCAGCAGTTATGGTGCAGAACACTACGAGCAGTACTTC. Translated, it gives CASSYGAEHYEQYF.

The J gene is TRBJ2-7, the V gene TRBV7-9, with D possibly matching TRBD1 (5 bases). CDR3 length: 14 amino acids. The V end lost 3 bases, the J end lost 2 bases, and 11 bases lay between the germline ends. The V gene's germline CDR1 is SEHNR and CDR2 FQNEAQ (reference sequence). CDR3 DNA: TGTGCCAGCAGCTTTCCAGGGCCAACCTACGAGCAGTACTTC. It specifies CASSFPGPTYEQYF. The whole variable domain, remainder taken from reference TRBV7-9 and TRBJ2-7, is DTGVSQNPRHKITKRGQNVTFRCDPISEHNRLYWYRQTLGQGPEFLTYFQNEAQLEKSRLLSDRFSAERPKGSFSTLEIQRTEQGDSAMYLCASSFPGPTYEQYFGPGTRLTVT.

The chain couples TRBV6-5 to TRBJ2-1, with 9 bases lining up with TRBD1. Looked up from germline, CDR1 is MNHEY and CDR2 is SVGAGI. CDR3 length: 15 amino acids. Trimming at V came to 7 bases and at J to 9 bases, leaving 13 bases not matched to a gene. The DNA of the CDR3 is TGTGCCAGCACTCCGGTTGGACAGGGGCTAGCTGAGCAGTTCTTC. Encoded protein: CASTPVGQGLAEQFF.

CDR3 DNA: TGCGCCAGCAGCCAAGATTACCAGACCGGGGAGCTGTTTTTT. Its translation: CASSQDYQTGELFF. The chain is built from TRBV4-3 and TRBJ2-2, with unresolved D. The CDR3 totals 14 residues. Germline CDR1 is LGHNA and CDR2 is YSLEER. Trimming left V 0 bases short and J 5 bases short, with 7 bases between.

This clone occurred a few times. CDR3 residues: CASSREAGNTIYF. The CDR3 coding sequence is TGTGCCAGCTCGAGGGAAGCTGGAAACACCATATATTTT. The V gene is TRBV18, the J gene TRBJ1-3; D is unclear. Trimming left V 6 bases short and J 2 bases short, with 8 bases between. The CDR3 length is 13 residues. Germline V gene data show CDR1 as KGHSH and CDR2 as LQKENI.

The chain uses TRBV4-2 and TRBJ1-2, with 12 bases fitting TRBD1. The CDR3 is made up of 19 amino acids. Germline CDR1 LGHNA, CDR2 YNFKEQ. The trim removed 1 base at V and 0 bases at J, leaving 9 bases unmatched. The CDR3 spells CASSQAVRDRGLSNYGYTF. In nucleotides, the CDR3 is TGTGCCAGCAGCCAAGCCGTCCGGGACAGGGGGCTTTCTAACTATGGCTACACCTTC.

The rearrangement uses TRBV5-1 and TRBJ2-3; maybe TRBD1 (5 bases). The CDR3 extends over 14 amino acids. Germline lookup yields CDR1 SGHRS and CDR2 YFSETQ. The V end was cut by 3 bases, the J end by 1 base, with 9 bases between. CDR3 sequence: CASSYTTGTDTQYF. The CDR3 coding sequence is TGCGCCAGCAGCTATACGACAGGCACAGATACGCAGTATTTT. The full variable domain, in which reference TRBV5-1 and TRBJ2-3 provide the parts outside the CDR3, is KAGVTQTPRYLIKTRGQQVTLSCSPISGHRSVSWYQQTPGQGLQFLFEYFSETQRNKGNFPGRFSGRQFSNSRSEMNVSTLELGDSALYLCASSYTTGTDTQYFGPGTRLTVL.

The rearrangement links TRBV6-6 to TRBJ1-6, with D possibly matching TRBD1 (6 bases). This CDR3 region has 14 residues. V was clipped by 5 bases and J by 9 bases, with 14 bases between them. Germline V gene data show CDR1 as MNHNY and CDR2 as SVGAGI (reference sequence). In nucleotides, the CDR3 is TGTGCCAGCAGTACCCCGGACAGATCTTCACCCCTCCACTTT. Its protein product is CASSTPDRSSPLHF.

The chain employs TRBV5-1 and TRBJ2-3; D is possibly TRBD1 (6 bases). CDR1 is SGHRS and CDR2 is YFSETQ in the germline V gene. V lost 3 bases and J 0 bases, leaving 14 bases between the germline ends. This CDR3 has 16 amino acids. The CDR3 loop is CASSSHRASSTDTQYF. The CDR3 bases are TGCGCCAGCAGCTCGCACAGGGCCAGTAGCACAGATACGCAGTATTTT.

This sequence joins TRBV6-1 and TRBJ1-5; D is ambiguous. CDR1 is MNHNS and CDR2 is SASEGT in the germline V gene. V lost 10 bases and J lost 0, with 7 bases in between. There are 12 residues in the CDR3. CDR3 loop: CATGDSNQPQHF. CDR3 nucleotide sequence: TGTGCCACCGGGGATAGCAATCAGCCCCAGCATTTT.

V gene TRBV6-1 combines with J gene TRBJ1-4; D is unresolved. Germline-derived CDR1 and CDR2 are MNHNS and SASEGT. Trimming shortened V by 2 bases and J by 6 bases, and 4 bases separated the two germline ends. The CDR3 consists of 12 residues. As DNA, the CDR3 is TGTGCCAGCAGTGAACCAGATGAAAAACTGTTTTTT. It codes for CASSEPDEKLFF.

The gene calls are TRBV21-1 and TRBJ2-1; the DNA was not compared with TRBD2, the D call given in the table. TRBV21-1 is annotated as a pseudogene. This CDR3 contains 12 residues. CDR3 residues: CASSKERDEQFF. The CDR3 DNA is TGTGCCAGCAGCAAAGAGAGGGATGAGCAGTTCTTC.

The CDR3 DNA follows: TGTGCCAGCAGCCAAGATTGGGCGGGAGCGGGAGAGCAGTACTTC. Its translation is CASSQDWAGAGEQYF. The chain employs TRBV14 and TRBJ2-7, with 7 bases lining up with TRBD2. The germline gives CDR1 SGHDN, CDR2 FVKESK. The V and J ends lost 0 bases and 7 bases, in that order; junction bases with no gene match: 9. This CDR3 comprises 15 residues.

The chain links TRBV19 to TRBJ1-2, with D hard to call. Trimming pared 6 bases from V and 3 bases from J, leaving 11 bases between. This CDR3 region has 13 residues. The germline CDR1 and CDR2 sequences are LNHDA and SQIVND (reference sequence). In nucleotides, the CDR3 is TGTGCCAGTAGCAGAGAGGGCGACTATGGCTACACCTTC. Translating it yields CASSREGDYGYTF.

About this clone: Possible read error: a much larger clone is one base away. The rearrangement joins TRBV29-1 to TRBJ1-4; 7 bases line up with TRBD1. Germline trimming cut 6 bases from V and 2 bases from J; bases unmatched to any gene: 6. The germline gives CDR1 SQVTM, CDR2 ANQGSEA. The CDR3 consists of 14 residues. The chain's CDR3 is CSVGTVGTNEKLFF. In nucleotides, the CDR3 is TGCAGCGTCGGGACAGTGGGGACTAATGAAAAACTGTTTTTT.

There are a few counts of this clone. The V call is TRBV10-1, the J call TRBJ2-3, with 8 bases that match TRBD1. Germline CDR1 reads WNHNN; CDR2 reads SYGVQD (reference sequence). V lost 0 bases, J lost 0 bases, and 2 bases stayed unmatched. The CDR3 length is 16 residues. Written as DNA, the CDR3 is TGCGCCAGCAGTGAGTCGAACAGGGGGAGCACAGATACGCAGTATTTT. It codes for CASSESNRGSTDTQYF.

The V gene is TRBV6-1, the J gene TRBJ2-3, with TRBD1 as a possible D gene (6 bases). Germline CDR1 reads MNHNS; CDR2 reads SASEGT. The CDR3 is made up of 13 amino acids. V was shortened by 10 bases and J by 2 bases, with 13 bases between the two germline ends. CDR3 loop: CATHTGITDTQYF. CDR3 nucleotide sequence: TGTGCCACTCACACAGGGATCACAGATACGCAGTATTTT.

Comments on this clone: One end of the junction fails to match germline, which may point to a read error. The CDR3, as DNA: TGTGCCAGCAGCGTAAATTTACAGGGGATCGGCACTGGGGCCAACGGCCTGACTTTC. It is translated as CASSVNLQGIGTGANGLTF. The genes are TRBV9 and TRBJ2-6; TRBD1 matches at 7 bases. The germline gives CDR1 SGDLS, CDR2 YYNGEE. The CDR3 has 19 residues.

The V and J genes are TRBV7-2 and TRBJ2-7, with a weak D call TRBD2 (6 bases). The germline V gene has CDR1 SGHTA and CDR2 FQGNSA. V gave up 0 bases and J gave up 4 bases, with 10 bases separating them. There are 14 residues in the CDR3. Written as DNA, the CDR3 is TGTGCCAGCAGCTTAGCCGGGAGAAGTTACGAGCAGTACTTC. Protein product: CASSLAGRSYEQYF.